The 29 T cell receptor beta chains below all came from one sample that was sequenced in a study of CD8+ T cells in alopecia areata. Extraction and reverse transcription of RNA yielded cDNA as the sequencing template. Sequencing was performed with immunoSEQ multiplex PCR; in TCRdb, only in-frame clones are kept and a portion is missing. Here the sample spans roughly 200,000 clones, around 58% being singletons. The sample's treatment: oral pan-JAK inhibitor, 5-10 mg twice daily. The source material was CD8+ T cells sorted from blood, sampled at week 24, from a patient treated with tofacitinib. The receptor set was obtained from a human donor with alopecia areata.

This rearrangement joins TRBV9 to TRBJ2-5; D possibly corresponds to TRBD2 (5 bases). This CDR3 has 14 amino acids. Germline values: CDR1 SGDLS, CDR2 YYNGEE. V lost 2 bases, J lost 3 bases, and 11 bases lay in between. This CDR3 reads CASSVGLAEETQYF. The DNA of the CDR3 is TGTGCCAGCAGCGTCGGTCTAGCCGAAGAGACCCAGTACTTC.

The chain couples TRBV29-1 to TRBJ1-1, with 7 bases identical to TRBD1. With V trimmed by 3 bases and J by 8 bases, 3 bases remained unmatched. Germline V CDR1 and CDR2: SQVTM, ANQGSEA. The length of the CDR3 is 11 residues. CDR3 sequence (DNA): TGCAGCGTTGACGTGGACAGGGAAGCTTTCTTT. This codes for CSVDVDREAFF.

The chain couples TRBV15 to TRBJ2-7, with a weak D call TRBD1 (6 bases). The CDR3 runs 13 residues. Deletions cut 5 bases from V and 2 bases from J, with 10 bases between. The germline V gene has CDR1 LNHNV and CDR2 YYDKDF (reference sequence). CDR3 DNA sequence: TGTGCCACCAGCGGGGACAAACCCTACGAGCAGTACTTC. It is translated as CATSGDKPYEQYF.

The genes are TRBV27 and TRBJ2-1, with 7 bases that match TRBD2. This CDR3 is built from 16 residues. The J segment lost 7 bases and the V segment lost 5 bases, leaving 14 bases of the junction unmatched. CDR1 is MNHEY and CDR2 is SMNVEV in the germline V gene (reference sequence). The chain's CDR3 is CASSLRTSHLDNEQFF. CDR3 in DNA: TGTGCCAGCAGTCTTCGGACTAGTCACCTCGATAATGAGCAGTTCTTC.

The V and J genes are TRBV27 and TRBJ1-2; 9 nucleotides match TRBD1. V dropped 2 bases and J dropped 4; count of bases not matched to a gene: 5. This CDR3 is built from 15 residues. Looked up from germline, CDR1 is MNHEY and CDR2 is SMNVEV (reference sequence). The CDR3 DNA reads TGTGCCAGCAGTTTACGTAGGACAGGGGTCTATGGCTACACCTTC. Translated, it gives CASSLRRTGVYGYTF.

V gene TRBV9 combines with J gene TRBJ2-5; no definite D call. The CDR3 is 11 amino acids. Per the germline V gene, CDR1 is SGDLS and CDR2 is YYNGEE. Deletions cut 4 bases from V and 0 bases from J, with 1 base between. The CDR3 loop reads CASSHQETQYF. CDR3 sequence (DNA): TGTGCCAGCAGCCACCAAGAGACCCAGTACTTC.

This clone was picked up a small number of times. The chain recombines TRBV18 with TRBJ2-7; 10 bases agree with TRBD1. This CDR3 is built from 15 residues. Germline CDR1 and CDR2: KGHSH and LQKENI. Trimming cost V 0 bases and J 6 bases; bases outside gene matches: 5. The CDR3, as DNA: TGTGCCAGCTCACCACCAGACAGGGGGCCTAGCGAGCAGTACTTC. Protein sequence: CASSPPDRGPSEQYF.

The chain employs TRBV29-1 and TRBJ1-2; no clear D. CDR3 size: 15 residues. CDR1 is SQVTM, CDR2 ANQGSEA, per germline. V lost 3 bases to trimming and J lost 2 bases, with 16 bases between them. DNA for the CDR3: TGCAGCGTTGAGGGCGAAACAGATAGGAACTATGGCTACACCTTC. Amino acid sequence: CSVEGETDRNYGYTF.

The chain joins TRBV5-1 to TRBJ1-1; the match to TRBD1 covers 9 bases. Trimming at V came to 4 bases and at J to 6 bases, leaving 19 bases not matched to a gene. The germline CDR1 and CDR2 sequences are SGHRS and YFSETQ. The CDR3 spans 18 residues. CDR3 region: CASSRVYRDREGQAEAFF. CDR3 nucleotides: TGCGCCAGCAGCCGCGTCTACCGGGACAGGGAAGGACAGGCTGAAGCTTTCTTT.

The chain carries TRBV7-8 and TRBJ2-2, with D perhaps assigned TRBD1 or TRBD2 (5 bases each). V was shortened by 4 bases and J by 0 bases, with 15 bases between the two germline ends. Germline CDR1 is SGHVS and CDR2 is FQNEAQ. The CDR3 totals 17 residues. The CDR3 protein is CASSWTGTAANTGELFF. The CDR3, as DNA: TGTGCCAGCAGCTGGACCGGGACGGCTGCGAACACCGGGGAGCTGTTTTTT.

The genes are TRBV4-1 and TRBJ1-4, with D maybe TRBD1 (6 bases). Germline CDR1 and CDR2: MGHRA and YSYEKL. Trimming took off 5 bases at V and 7 bases at J, with 14 bases between the two ends. This CDR3 is 14 amino acids long. CDR3 region: CASSTRTATEKLFF. The DNA of the CDR3 is TGCGCCAGCAGCACCCGGACAGCCACTGAAAAACTGTTTTTT.

J is TRBJ2-7 and V is TRBV6-1; D remains unclear. Looked up from germline, CDR1 is MNHNS and CDR2 is SASEGT. This CDR3 comprises 13 residues. The germline V and J ends were trimmed by 2 bases and 2 bases, with 7 bases remaining between them. CDR3 DNA sequence: TGTGCCAGCAGTGAACAGGACCCCTACGAGCAGTACTTC. It is translated as CASSEQDPYEQYF.

The V call is TRBV2, the J call TRBJ1-5; 12 nucleotides agree with TRBD1. Germline-derived CDR1 and CDR2 are SNHLY and FYNNEI. Unmatched junction bases numbered 7, after V lost 2 bases and J lost 5 bases. The CDR3 covers 17 residues. The CDR3 is CASSELPGQGAHQPQHF. Written as DNA, the CDR3 is TGTGCCAGCAGTGAACTTCCGGGACAGGGGGCCCATCAGCCCCAGCATTTT. Variable domain in full (rest from reference TRBV2 and TRBJ1-5): EPEVTQTPSHQVTQMGQEVILRCVPISNHLYFYWYRQILGQKVEFLVSFYNNEISEKSEIFDDQFSVERPDGSNFTLKIRSTKLEDSAMYFCASSELPGQGAHQPQHFGDGTRLSIL.

V is TRBV9 and J is TRBJ2-7; D is perhaps TRBD1 (6 bases). Germline CDR1 SGDLS, CDR2 YYNGEE. The V end lost 0 bases, the J end lost 3 bases, and 10 bases lay between the germline ends. CDR3 length equals 14 residues. The CDR3 here is CASSVAGAGYEQYF. DNA of the CDR3: TGTGCCAGCAGCGTAGCAGGGGCGGGCTACGAGCAGTACTTC. The complete variable domain, with remaining parts taken from reference TRBV9 and TRBJ2-7, reads DSGVTQTPKHLITATGQRVTLRCSPRSGDLSVYWYQQSLDQGLQFLIQYYNGEERAKGNILERFSAQQFPDLHSELNLSSLELGDSALYFCASSVAGAGYEQYFGPGTRLTVT.

This rearrangement joins TRBV6-1 to TRBJ1-1; 7 nucleotides agree with TRBD1. The germline V gene encodes CDR1 MNHNS and CDR2 SASEGT. The CDR3 totals 14 residues. The junction had 12 bases not matched to a gene; V was cut back by 10 bases and J by 4 bases. The CDR3 here is CAIIRTGYGTEAFF. The CDR3, as DNA: TGTGCCATAATTCGGACAGGATATGGCACTGAAGCTTTCTTT.

This chain joins TRBV7-9 and TRBJ1-4; D is uncertain. The V end was cut by 5 bases, the J end by 8 bases, with 18 bases between. The V gene's germline CDR1 is SEHNR and CDR2 FQNEAQ (reference sequence). This CDR3 contains 15 residues. Here the CDR3 reads CASSPNRAISEKLFF. CDR3 coding DNA: TGTGCCAGCAGCCCGAACCGGGCCATTAGCGAAAAACTGTTTTTT.

V gene TRBV29-1 combines with J gene TRBJ1-3; TRBD1 might be the D (5 bases). V was cut by 0 bases and J by 0 bases, with 12 bases left in between. The CDR3 loop spans 16 amino acids. Germline V gene sequence: CDR1 SQVTM, CDR2 ANQGSEA. This chain's CDR3 is CSVEDHQGGSGNTIYF. The CDR3 DNA reads as TGCAGCGTTGAAGATCATCAGGGCGGCTCTGGAAACACCATATATTTT.

The rearrangement joins TRBV9 to TRBJ2-1; no firm D call. The CDR3 is 14 residues long. Germline-derived CDR1 and CDR2 are SGDLS and YYNGEE. V lost 0 bases, J lost 6 bases, and 10 bases lay in between. CDR3 sequence reads: CASSVGSSRNEQFF. The CDR3, as DNA: TGTGCCAGCAGCGTAGGTTCTTCGCGCAATGAGCAGTTCTTC.

The V gene is TRBV2, the J gene TRBJ1-1; no definite D call. This CDR3 has 13 residues. Germline CDR1 SNHLY, CDR2 FYNNEI. Between the trimmed V and J ends, which lost 6 bases and 0 bases, there was a span of 8 bases. CDR3 amino acids: CASRAGMNTEAFF. CDR3 sequence (DNA): TGTGCCAGCAGGGCGGGGATGAACACTGAAGCTTTCTTT.

CDR3 DNA: TGTGCCAGCAGTTCTCCAGGGGGACAGCCCTACAATGAGCAGTTCTTC. It is translated as CASSSPGGQPYNEQFF. The chain couples TRBV27 to TRBJ2-1; 7 nucleotides line up with TRBD1. Germline CDR1 MNHEY, CDR2 SMNVEV (reference sequence). The CDR3 is 16 residues long. V shed 4 bases and J 2 bases; nucleotides not matched to a gene: 8.

This clone appeared a few times. This rearrangement joins TRBV30 to TRBJ1-5; D remains unclear. The length of the CDR3 is 13 residues. Trimming took off 4 bases at V and 0 bases at J, with 7 bases between the two ends. Germline CDR1 GTSNPN, CDR2 SVGIG (reference sequence). The CDR3 region is CAWTIDSNQPQHF. The CDR3 DNA sequence: TGTGCCTGGACTATCGATAGCAATCAGCCCCAGCATTTT.

As regards this clone: The same CDR3 arises from other DNA sequences in this sample as well. V gene TRBV30 combines with J gene TRBJ2-6; no firm D call. Germline assignment: CDR1 GTSNPN and CDR2 SVGIG (reference sequence). The CDR3 has 14 residues. V was pared by 0 bases and J by 0 bases, with 3 bases between. This CDR3 is CAWSVGSGANVLTF. The CDR3 nucleotides are TGTGCCTGGAGTGTAGGCTCTGGGGCCAACGTCCTGACTTTC.

The chain recombines TRBV5-6 with TRBJ1-1; 9 bases fit TRBD1. Germline CDR1 reads SGHDT; CDR2 reads YYEEEE. J lost 4 bases, V lost 3 bases, and 4 bases had no gene match. The CDR3 totals 14 residues. In nucleotides, the CDR3 is TGTGCCAGCAGCTGGGGACAGGGCGGCACTGAAGCTTTCTTT. This gives the protein CASSWGQGGTEAFF.

This clone showed up just once. The junction departs from germline at one end; a sequencing error may be responsible. V and J are TRBV7-7 and TRBJ2-5; maybe TRBD2 (6 bases). Germline CDR1 reads SSHAT; CDR2 reads FNYEAQ (reference sequence). The CDR3 loop spans 14 amino acids. Here the CDR3 DNA reads TGTGCTAGCAGCGATAGCGGCCCTTCAAGGGCCCAGTACTTC. This codes for CASSDSGPSRAQYF.

The chain recombines TRBV30 with TRBJ2-3; D is uncertain. This CDR3 has 12 residues. V was clipped by 7 bases and J by 0 bases, with 8 bases between them. Per the germline V gene, CDR1 is GTSNPN and CDR2 is SVGIG (reference sequence). The CDR3 sequence: CAYPGSTDTQYF. For the CDR3, the DNA is TGTGCCTATCCCGGAAGCACAGATACGCAGTATTTT.

This clone has a handful of counts. The chain is built from TRBV25-1 and TRBJ1-4, with unresolved D. This CDR3 spans 11 amino acids. Trimming left V 6 bases short and J 7 bases short, with 6 bases between. The germline V gene encodes CDR1 MGHDK and CDR2 SYGVNS. The CDR3 sequence is CASRGSEKLFF. In nucleotides, the CDR3 is TGTGCCAGCAGGGGAAGTGAAAAACTGTTTTTT. The full variable domain, with the rest looked up from reference TRBV25-1 and TRBJ1-4, is EADIYQTPRYLVIGTGKKITLECSQTMGHDKMYWYQQDPGMELHLIHYSYGVNSTEKGDLSSESTVSRIRTEHFPLTLESARPSHTSQYLCASRGSEKLFFGSGTQLSVL.

The CDR3 loop reads CAWSSGQGAYGYTF. The CDR3 nucleotides are TGTGCCTGGAGTTCGGGACAGGGGGCATATGGCTACACCTTC. The V and J genes are TRBV30 and TRBJ1-2; 12 positions agree with TRBD1. The J segment lost 5 bases and the V segment lost 2 bases, leaving 3 bases of the junction unmatched. Germline CDR1 is GTSNPN and CDR2 is SVGIG (reference sequence). The CDR3 is 14 amino acids.

The V call is TRBV6-5, the J call TRBJ1-2, with D perhaps TRBD1 (6 bases). CDR1 and CDR2 from the germline V gene are MNHEY and SVGAGI. There are 15 residues in the CDR3. V was shortened by 0 bases and J by 4 bases, with 12 bases between the two germline ends. For the CDR3, the DNA is TGTGCCAGCAGTTACTCGGCGGACAGACTCTATGGCTACACCTTC. It specifies CASSYSADRLYGYTF.

This chain joins TRBV30 and TRBJ2-7; 8 positions match TRBD2. Germline V gene lookup returns CDR1 GTSNPN and CDR2 SVGIG (reference sequence). This CDR3 spans 11 amino acids. V shed 7 bases, J shed 5 bases, and the junction held 4 bases outside the gene matches. CDR3 sequence: CALAGPDEQYF. The DNA for the CDR3 is TGTGCCTTAGCGGGGCCTGACGAGCAGTACTTC.